This TCR beta chain was obtained from a study of T cell responses to AZD1222 COVID-19 vaccine. The J segment lost 8 bases and the V segment lost 6 bases, leaving 8 bases of the junction unmatched. CDR3 size: 13 residues. Per germline, CDR1 MNHEY and CDR2 SVGEGT. TCRdb's copy holds only in-frame clones and misses some; the assay was immunoSEQ multiplex PCR. The repertoire holds more than 80,000 clones, with about nine tenths as singletons. The rearrangement uses TRBV6-2 or TRBV6-3 and TRBJ2-3, with 7 bases that match TRBD2. The specimen was peripheral blood, collected 28 days after the second AZD1222 dose. The source of this sequence is an adult who received the AZD1222 COVID-19 vaccine. The CDR3 loop reads CASSPGGIGTQYF. The DNA for the CDR3 is TGTGCCAGCAGCCCCGGGGGGATAGGTACGCAGTATTTT.